This T cell receptor beta chain was captured by sequencing in a study of identical twins. This clonotype has just a few counts. Its antigen is currently unknown. Every one of the donors was a healthy Caucasian. Study-wide points: While abundant cord blood beta clonotypes carried fewer insertions, memory repertoires showed no such pattern.

From germline, CDR1 is SEHNR and CDR2 FQNEAQ (reference sequence). The CDR3 length is 16 residues. J was trimmed by 6 bases and V by 5 bases; bases with no gene match: 11. TCRdb re-analysed the 5' RACE reads in MiXCR, keeping a single row per CDR3 protein. The sample has about 240,000 distinct CDR3 sequences; 10% are singletons. Material: memory T cells sorted from blood. This TCR was recovered from a man aged 50-59 years in good health. The rearrangement uses TRBV7-9 and TRBJ2-2; 8 bases are shared with TRBD1. CDR3 DNA: TGTGCCAGCAGCCTGCGACAGGGGCCGACCCCCGGGGAGCTGTTTTTT. The encoded protein is CASSLRQGPTPGELFF.